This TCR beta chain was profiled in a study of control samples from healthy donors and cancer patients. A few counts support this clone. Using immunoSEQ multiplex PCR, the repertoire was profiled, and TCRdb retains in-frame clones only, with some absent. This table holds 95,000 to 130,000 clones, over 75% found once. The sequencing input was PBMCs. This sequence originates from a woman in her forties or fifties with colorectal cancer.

The CDR3 DNA follows: TGTGCCAGCAGCCTGACTAGCGGGGGGGGCACCGGGGAGCTGTTTTTT. Its protein is CASSLTSGGGTGELFF. This sequence joins TRBV11-3 and TRBJ2-2; 14 nucleotides line up with TRBD2. V lost 5 bases, J lost 4 bases, and 3 bases stayed unmatched. The V gene's germline CDR1 is SGHNT and CDR2 YENEEA. The CDR3 runs 16 residues.